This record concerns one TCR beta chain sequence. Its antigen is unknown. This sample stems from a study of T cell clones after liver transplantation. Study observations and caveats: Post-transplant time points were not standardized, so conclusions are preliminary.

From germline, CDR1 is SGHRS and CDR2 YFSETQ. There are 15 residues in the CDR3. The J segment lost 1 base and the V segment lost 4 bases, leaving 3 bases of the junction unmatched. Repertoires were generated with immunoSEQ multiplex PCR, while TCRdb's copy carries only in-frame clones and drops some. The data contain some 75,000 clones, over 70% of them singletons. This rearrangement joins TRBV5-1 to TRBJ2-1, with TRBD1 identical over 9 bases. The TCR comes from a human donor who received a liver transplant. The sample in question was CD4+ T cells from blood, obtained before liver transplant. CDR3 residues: CASSLTGGSYNEQFF. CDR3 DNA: TGCGCCAGCAGCCTGACAGGGGGATCCTACAATGAGCAGTTCTTC. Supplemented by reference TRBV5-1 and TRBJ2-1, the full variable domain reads KAGVTQTPRYLIKTRGQQVTLSCSPISGHRSVSWYQQTPGQGLQFLFEYFSETQRNKGNFPGRFSGRQFSNSRSEMNVSTLELGDSALYLCASSLTGGSYNEQFFGPGTRLTVL.